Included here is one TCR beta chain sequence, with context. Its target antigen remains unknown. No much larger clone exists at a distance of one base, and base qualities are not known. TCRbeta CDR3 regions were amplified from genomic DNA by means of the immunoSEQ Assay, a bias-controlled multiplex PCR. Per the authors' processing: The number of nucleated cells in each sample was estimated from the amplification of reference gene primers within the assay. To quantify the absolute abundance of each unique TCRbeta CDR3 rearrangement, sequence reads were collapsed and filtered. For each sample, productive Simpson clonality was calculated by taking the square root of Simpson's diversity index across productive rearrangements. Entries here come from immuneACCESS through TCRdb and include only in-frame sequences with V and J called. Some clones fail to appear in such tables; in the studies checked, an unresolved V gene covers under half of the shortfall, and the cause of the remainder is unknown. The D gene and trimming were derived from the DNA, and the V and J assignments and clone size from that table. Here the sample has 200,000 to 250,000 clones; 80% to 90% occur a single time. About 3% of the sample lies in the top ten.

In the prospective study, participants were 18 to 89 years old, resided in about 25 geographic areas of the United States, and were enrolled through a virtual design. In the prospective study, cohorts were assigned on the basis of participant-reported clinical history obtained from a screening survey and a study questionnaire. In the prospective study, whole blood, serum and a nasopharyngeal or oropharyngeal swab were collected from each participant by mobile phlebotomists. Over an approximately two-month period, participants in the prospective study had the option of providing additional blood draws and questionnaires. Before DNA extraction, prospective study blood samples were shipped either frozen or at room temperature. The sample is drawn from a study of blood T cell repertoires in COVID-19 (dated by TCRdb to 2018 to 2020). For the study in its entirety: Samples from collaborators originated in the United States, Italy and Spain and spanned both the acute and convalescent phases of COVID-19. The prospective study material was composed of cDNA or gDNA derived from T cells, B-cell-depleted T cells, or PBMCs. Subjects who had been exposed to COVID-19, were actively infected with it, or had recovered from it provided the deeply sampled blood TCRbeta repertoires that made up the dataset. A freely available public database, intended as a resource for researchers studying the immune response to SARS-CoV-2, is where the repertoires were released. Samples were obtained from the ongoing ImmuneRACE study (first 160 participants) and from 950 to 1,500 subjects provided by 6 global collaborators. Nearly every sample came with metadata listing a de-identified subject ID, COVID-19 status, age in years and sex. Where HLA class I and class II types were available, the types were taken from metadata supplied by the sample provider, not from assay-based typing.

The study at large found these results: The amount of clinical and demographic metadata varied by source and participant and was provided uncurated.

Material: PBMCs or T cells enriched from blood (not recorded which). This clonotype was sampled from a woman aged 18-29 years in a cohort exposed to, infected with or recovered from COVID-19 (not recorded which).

The DNA reads TGTGCCACCAGTGACCCGACACGAGCTAACTATGGCTACACCTTC. It specifies CATSDPTRANYGYTF. The rearrangement joined TRBV24-1 to TRBJ1-2; no D gene is confidently identified. Reading the germline V gene gives CDR1 KGHDR and CDR2 SFDVKD. Relative to germline, V is 4 bases shorter and J is 0 bases shorter, with 11 bases between their ends. Measured from the cysteine to the phenylalanine, the CDR3 is 15 residues long. Solely the CDR3 DNA is kept, with 45 bases framed from the first base.